This entry features one T cell receptor beta chain sequence. This clonotype was recorded at least ten times. Its binding antigen is unknown. Base qualities are not at hand, and no much larger clone is one base apart. At the junction V is shortened by 0 bases and J by 0 bases, with 12 bases in between. CDR3 length: 17 amino acids, cysteine to phenylalanine. Of the read, only the CDR3 DNA is kept; its 51 bases are in frame from base 1. From the germline V gene, CDR1 is MGHRA and CDR2 is YSYEKL. Ophthalmopathy patients had moderately to severely active disease, with a Clinical Activity Score of 3 or more, a NOSPECS grade of 4 or more, and a disease duration of less than 3 months. Exclusion was applied to patients with uncontrolled infections, other autoimmune diseases, pregnancy or lactation. Diagnoses relied on clinical symptoms, serum thyroxine and TRAb, thyroid ultrasound and orbital computed tomography. PBMCs were isolated from approximately 10 ml of fresh peripheral blood by Ficoll-Paque density gradient centrifugation. Total RNA was extracted with Trizol reagent, and quality was checked on an Agilent 2100 Bioanalyzer.

This sample is drawn from a study of T cells in Graves' hyperthyroidism and ophthalmopathy (dated by TCRdb to about 2019). Concerning the study at large: Peripheral blood samples were taken at initial diagnosis, before any treatment was given. The approximately 100 discovery patients were divided at random into training and test sets in a 7:3 ratio. The paper reports TCR Vbeta CDR3 sequencing of about 140 peripheral blood samples: approximately 41 ophthalmopathy, 75 to 80 hyperthyroidism and 17 progressor patients. The study also compared thyroid tissue and blood T-cell repertoires from five or six Graves' hyperthyroidism patients. TCR V-J signatures able to tell the groups apart were searched for in a discovery cohort of 90 to 100 patients, of whom approximately 40 had Graves' ophthalmopathy and 57 had stable Graves' hyperthyroidism. An independent validation cohort of around 19 hyperthyroidism patients and about 16 patients who later progressed to ophthalmopathy tested prospective prediction of ophthalmopathy. After blood sampling, hyperthyroidism patients were treated with methimazole at a starting dose of 30 mg daily, and ophthalmopathy patients were treated with high-dose intravenous methylprednisolone. What the research found in general, with its limitations: Blood samples also contained most of the expanded thyroid clonotypes (frequency above 0.001), which suggests that blood repertoires may reflect thyroid immune responses. Ophthalmopathy was separated from stable hyperthyroidism by a 13 V-J signature model, with 85% to 90% sensitivity and roughly 81% specificity obtained in cross-validation and 80%/75% obtained in testing. Sample size was not statistically predetermined, and blinding of investigators to group allocation was not performed. In validation, the model predicted progression to ophthalmopathy a median of 6.5 months before onset, with roughly 68% sensitivity and roughly 72% specificity.

The TCR beta CDR3 regions were amplified from RNA transcripts. For the first round of RT-PCR on the TCR CDR3, the HTBI primer set was used together with the Qiagen OneStep RT-PCR kit. A second multiplex PCR round built the libraries, followed by size selection and purification. The libraries were sequenced on an Illumina HiSeq2000 using paired-end 100 bp reads. For the original study's pipeline: SOAPnuke was used to process the raw data, removing reads that contained adapters or uncalled bases, had a mean Phred below 15, or lacked an exact match to the constant primer or identifier. COPE v1.2.5 was used to merge the high-quality paired reads, and each unique nucleotide sequence was defined as a clonotype. Clonotypes were aligned to IMGT TRBV, TRBD and TRBJ reference segments using MiTCR v1.1. The analysis included only V-J combinations with a frequency above 0.0001, which together covered 99% to 99.2% of the repertoires. The TCS score was defined as F50 (clonal expansion) divided by E x V (chaos), with BLOSUM62-based TCRdist calculated between CDR3 peptides within each V-J. Welch's t-statistics and random forest reduced fewer than 550 V-J features to 10 to 15, which were used in a naive Bayes classifier (R e1071). Thyroid-blood repertoire similarity was quantified with the Morisita-Horn index. TCRdb cleaned the public reads at Q25 with fastp, built clones with MiXCR and kept in-frame beta chains. Duplicate CDR3 protein sequences are folded into a single record with the most common DNA and genes. The V and J calls were determined by TCRdb, not by the authors. This sample comprises 600,000 to 700,000 distinct CDR3 sequences, roughly 14% of them detected only once. Of the sample, 3.5% to 4.5% falls within the top ten clones.

The sequence derives from a middle-aged woman with Graves' ophthalmopathy. Sequenced sample: blood. This receptor chain uses TRBV4-1 and TRBJ1-5, with the identity of the D gene unclear. DNA sequence: TGCGCCAGCAGCCAAGAGGATGTTCGGTATAGCAATCAGCCCCAGCATTTT. Its protein is CASSQEDVRYSNQPQHF.